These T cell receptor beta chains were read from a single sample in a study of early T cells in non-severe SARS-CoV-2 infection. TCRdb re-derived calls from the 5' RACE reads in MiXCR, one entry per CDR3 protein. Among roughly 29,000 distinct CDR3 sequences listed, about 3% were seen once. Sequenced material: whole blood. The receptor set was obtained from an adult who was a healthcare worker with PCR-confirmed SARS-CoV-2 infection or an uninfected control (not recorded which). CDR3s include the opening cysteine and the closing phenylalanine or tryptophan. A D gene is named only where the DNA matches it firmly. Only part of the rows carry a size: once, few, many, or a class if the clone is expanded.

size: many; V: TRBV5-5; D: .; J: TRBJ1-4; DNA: TGTGCCAGCAGCTTGTCACCGAATGAAAAACTGTTTTTT; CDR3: CASSLSPNEKLFF
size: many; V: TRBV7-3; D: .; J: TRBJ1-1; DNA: TGTGCCAGCAGCTTAACAGCAGGGACCTCGACTGAAGCTTTCTTT; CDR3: CASSLTAGTSTEAFF
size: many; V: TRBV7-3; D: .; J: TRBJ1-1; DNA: TGTGCCAGCAGCTTAGAGGCAAATACTGAAGCTTTCTTT; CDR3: CASSLEANTEAFF
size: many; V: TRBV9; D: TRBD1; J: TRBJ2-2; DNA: TGTGCCAGCAGCGCGGGACAGAGGAACACCGGGGAGCTGTTTTTT; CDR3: CASSAGQRNTGELFF
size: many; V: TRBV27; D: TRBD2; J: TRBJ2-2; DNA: TGTGCCAGCAGCATGGGACTAGCGGGGAACACCGGGGAGCTGTTTTTT; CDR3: CASSMGLAGNTGELFF
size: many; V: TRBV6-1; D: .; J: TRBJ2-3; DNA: TGTGCCAGCAGTGAAATGGCAGGCACAGATACGCAGTATTTT; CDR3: CASSEMAGTDTQYF
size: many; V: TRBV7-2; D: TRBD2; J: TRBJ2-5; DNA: TGTGCCAGCAGCGCGGGACTAGCGGGGGGTCAAGAGACCCAGTACTTC; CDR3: CASSAGLAGGQETQYF
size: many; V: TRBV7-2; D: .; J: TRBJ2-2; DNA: TGTGCCAGCAGGGAACGGACTTTCACCGGGGAGCTGTTTTTT; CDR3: CASRERTFTGELFF
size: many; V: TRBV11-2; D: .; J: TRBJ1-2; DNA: TGTGCCAGCAGGCAATCGGGTCTCAACTATGGCTACACCTTC; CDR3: CASRQSGLNYGYTF
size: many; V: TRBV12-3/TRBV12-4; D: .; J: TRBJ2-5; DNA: TGTGCCAGCAGCCCGACGGGACAAGAGACCCAGTACTTC; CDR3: CASSPTGQETQYF
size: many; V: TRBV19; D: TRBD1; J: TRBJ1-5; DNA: TGTGCCAGTAAAGTTAGACAGGGAAGCAATCAGCCCCAGCATTTT; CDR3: CASKVRQGSNQPQHF
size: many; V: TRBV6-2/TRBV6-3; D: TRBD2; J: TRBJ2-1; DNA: TGTGCCAGCAGTTACAGCGGGGGGGCTGCCAATGAGCAGTTCTTC; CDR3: CASSYSGGAANEQFF
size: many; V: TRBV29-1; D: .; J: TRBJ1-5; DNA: TGCAGCGTTTTAAGTTTTGGTCAGCCCCAGCATTTT; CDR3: CSVLSFGQPQHF
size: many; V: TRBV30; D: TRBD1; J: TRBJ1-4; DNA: TGTGCCTGGAGTGTATTCAGGGGGCTGGCTGAAAAACTGTTTTTT; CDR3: CAWSVFRGLAEKLFF
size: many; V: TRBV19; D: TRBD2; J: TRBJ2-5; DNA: TGTGCCAGTAGAAGCTTAGCGGGGAAAAGAGAGGCCCAGTACTTC; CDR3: CASRSLAGKREAQYF
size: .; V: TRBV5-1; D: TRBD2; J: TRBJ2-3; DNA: TGCGCCAGCAGCCCCGGTGGTAGCGGGGGGAGCACAGATACGCAGTATTTT; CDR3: CASSPGGSGGSTDTQYF
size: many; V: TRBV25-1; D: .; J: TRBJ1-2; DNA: TGTGCCAGCAGTGTAGGTTATGGCTACACCTTC; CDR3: CASSVGYGYTF
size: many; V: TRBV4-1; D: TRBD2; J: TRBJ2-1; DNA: TGCGCCAGCAGCCTCAAGGGCCCTAGCGGGGGAGCCGTTGGCAATGAGCAGTTCTTC; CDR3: CASSLKGPSGGAVGNEQFF
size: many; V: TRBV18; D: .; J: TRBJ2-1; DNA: TGTGCCAGCTCACTACTGACGGTCGCCTACAATGAGCAGTTCTTC; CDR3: CASSLLTVAYNEQFF
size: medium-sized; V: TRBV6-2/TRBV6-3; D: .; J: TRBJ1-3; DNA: TGTGCCAGCACTCCACCCCTCCGGATTCTACACTCTGGAAACACCATATATTTT; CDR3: CASTPPLRILHSGNTIYF
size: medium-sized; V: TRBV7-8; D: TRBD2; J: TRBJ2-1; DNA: TGTGCCAGCAGCCACTTATGGTCAGCGGGAGGATACAATGAGCAGTTCTTC; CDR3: CASSHLWSAGGYNEQFF
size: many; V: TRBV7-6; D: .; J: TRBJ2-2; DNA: TGTGCCAGCACCCCCTCCTTGGGGGGGGCGGTCGGGGAGCTGTTTTTT; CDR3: CASTPSLGGAVGELFF
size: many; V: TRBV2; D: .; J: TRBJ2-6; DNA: TGTGCCAGCAAAGGCGGACAGAATCGCTCTGGGGCCAACGTCCTGACTTTC; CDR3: CASKGGQNRSGANVLTF
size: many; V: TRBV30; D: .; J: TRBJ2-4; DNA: TGTGCCTGTGGTCAACCGGACATTCAGTACTTC; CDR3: CACGQPDIQYF
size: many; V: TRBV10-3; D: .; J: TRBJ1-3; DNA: TGTGCCATCAGTGAGTCAGTCAGCTCTGGAAACACCATATATTTT; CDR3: CAISESVSSGNTIYF
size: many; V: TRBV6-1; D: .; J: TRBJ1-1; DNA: TGTGCCAGCCCCATCCTCCACAGGACTCCGAACACTGAAGCTTTCTTT; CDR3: CASPILHRTPNTEAFF